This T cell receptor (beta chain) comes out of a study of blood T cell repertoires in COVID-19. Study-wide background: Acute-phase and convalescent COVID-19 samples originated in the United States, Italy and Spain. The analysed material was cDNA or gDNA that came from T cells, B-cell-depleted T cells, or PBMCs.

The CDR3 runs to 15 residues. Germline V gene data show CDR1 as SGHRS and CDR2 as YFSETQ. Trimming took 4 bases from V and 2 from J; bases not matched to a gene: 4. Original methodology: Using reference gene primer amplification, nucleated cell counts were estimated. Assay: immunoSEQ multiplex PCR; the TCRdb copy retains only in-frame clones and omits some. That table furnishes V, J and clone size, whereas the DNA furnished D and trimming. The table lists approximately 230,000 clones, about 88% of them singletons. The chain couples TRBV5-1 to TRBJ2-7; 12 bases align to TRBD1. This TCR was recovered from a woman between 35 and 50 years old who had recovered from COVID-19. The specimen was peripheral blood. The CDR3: CASSKGTGGTYEQYF. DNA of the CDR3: TGCGCCAGCAGCAAAGGGACAGGGGGCACCTACGAGCAGTACTTC.